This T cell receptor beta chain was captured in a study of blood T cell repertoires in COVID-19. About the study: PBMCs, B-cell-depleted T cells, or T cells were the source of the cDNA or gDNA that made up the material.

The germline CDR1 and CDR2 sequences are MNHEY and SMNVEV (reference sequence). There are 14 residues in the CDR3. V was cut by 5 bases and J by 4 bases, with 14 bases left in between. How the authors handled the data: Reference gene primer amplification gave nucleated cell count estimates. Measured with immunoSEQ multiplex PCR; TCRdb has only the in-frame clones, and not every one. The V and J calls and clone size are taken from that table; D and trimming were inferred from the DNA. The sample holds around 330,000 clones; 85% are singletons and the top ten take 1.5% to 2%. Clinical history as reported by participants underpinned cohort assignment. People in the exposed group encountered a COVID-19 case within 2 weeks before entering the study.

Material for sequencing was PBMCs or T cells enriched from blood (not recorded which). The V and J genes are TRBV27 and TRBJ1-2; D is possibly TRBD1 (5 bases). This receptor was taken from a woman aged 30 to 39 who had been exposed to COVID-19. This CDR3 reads CASSLTRVGYGYTF. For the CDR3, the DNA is TGTGCCAGCAGTCTTACCAGGGTTGGCTATGGCTACACCTTC.